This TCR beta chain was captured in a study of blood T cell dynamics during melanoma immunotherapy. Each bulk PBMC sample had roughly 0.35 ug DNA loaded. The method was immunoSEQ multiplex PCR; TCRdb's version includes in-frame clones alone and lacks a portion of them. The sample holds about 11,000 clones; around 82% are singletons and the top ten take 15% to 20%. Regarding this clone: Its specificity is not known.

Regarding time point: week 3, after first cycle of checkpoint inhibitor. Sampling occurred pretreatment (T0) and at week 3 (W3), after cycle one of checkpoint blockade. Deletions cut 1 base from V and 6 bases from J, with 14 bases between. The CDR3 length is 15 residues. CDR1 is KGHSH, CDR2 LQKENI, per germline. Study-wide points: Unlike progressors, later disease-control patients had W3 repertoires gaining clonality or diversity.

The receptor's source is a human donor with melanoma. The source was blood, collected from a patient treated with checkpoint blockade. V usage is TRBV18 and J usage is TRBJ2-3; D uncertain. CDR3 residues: CASSPRSALPDTQYF. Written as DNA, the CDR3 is TGTGCCAGCTCACCACGGTCGGCCCTCCCTGATACGCAGTATTTT.